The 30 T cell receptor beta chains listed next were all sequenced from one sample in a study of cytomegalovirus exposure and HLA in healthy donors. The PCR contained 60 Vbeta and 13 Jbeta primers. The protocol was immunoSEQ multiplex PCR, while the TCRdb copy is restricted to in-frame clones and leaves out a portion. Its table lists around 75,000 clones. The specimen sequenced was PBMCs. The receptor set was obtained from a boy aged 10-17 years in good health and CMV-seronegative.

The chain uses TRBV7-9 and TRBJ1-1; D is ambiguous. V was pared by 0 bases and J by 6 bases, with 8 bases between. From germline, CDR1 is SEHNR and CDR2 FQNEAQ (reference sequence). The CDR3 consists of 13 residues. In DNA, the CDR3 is TGTGCCAGCAGCTTAGCACGAGGTGCTGAAGCTTTCTTT. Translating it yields CASSLARGAEAFF.

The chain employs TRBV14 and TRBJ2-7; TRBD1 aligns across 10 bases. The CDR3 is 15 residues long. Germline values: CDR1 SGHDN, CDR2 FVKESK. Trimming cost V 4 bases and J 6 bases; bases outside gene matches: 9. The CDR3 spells CASSRTGTGAPEQYF. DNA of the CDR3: TGTGCCAGCAGCCGAACCGGGACAGGGGCTCCCGAGCAGTACTTC.

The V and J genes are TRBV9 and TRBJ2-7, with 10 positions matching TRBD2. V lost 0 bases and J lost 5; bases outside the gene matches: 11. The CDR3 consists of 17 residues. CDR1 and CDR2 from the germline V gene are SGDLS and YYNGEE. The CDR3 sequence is CASSVAPGASGRDEQYF. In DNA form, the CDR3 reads TGTGCCAGCAGCGTAGCTCCTGGGGCTAGCGGGAGAGACGAGCAGTACTTC. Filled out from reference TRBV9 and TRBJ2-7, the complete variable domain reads DSGVTQTPKHLITATGQRVTLRCSPRSGDLSVYWYQQSLDQGLQFLIQYYNGEERAKGNILERFSAQQFPDLHSELNLSSLELGDSALYFCASSVAPGASGRDEQYFGPGTRLTVT.

The CDR3 region is CASAEQGYTEAFF. The CDR3 DNA follows: TGTGCCAGCGCCGAGCAGGGTTACACTGAAGCTTTCTTT. This chain uses TRBV7-2 with TRBJ1-1, with D perhaps TRBD1 (5 bases). Trimming left V 8 bases short and J 3 bases short, with 13 bases between. This CDR3 comprises 13 residues. The germline gives CDR1 SGHTA, CDR2 FQGNSA.

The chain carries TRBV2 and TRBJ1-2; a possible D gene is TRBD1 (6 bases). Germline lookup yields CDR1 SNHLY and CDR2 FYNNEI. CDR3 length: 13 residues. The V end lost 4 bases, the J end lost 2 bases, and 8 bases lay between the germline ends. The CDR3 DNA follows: TGTGCCAGCAGTGCCGACAGGAACTATGGCTACACCTTC. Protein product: CASSADRNYGYTF.

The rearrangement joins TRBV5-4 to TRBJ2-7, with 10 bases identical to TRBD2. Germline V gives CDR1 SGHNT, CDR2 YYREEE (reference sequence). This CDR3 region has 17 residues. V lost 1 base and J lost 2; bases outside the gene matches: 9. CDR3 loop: CASSLMRAGGVAYEQYF. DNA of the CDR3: TGTGCCAGCAGCTTGATGAGAGCGGGAGGGGTGGCCTACGAGCAGTACTTC.

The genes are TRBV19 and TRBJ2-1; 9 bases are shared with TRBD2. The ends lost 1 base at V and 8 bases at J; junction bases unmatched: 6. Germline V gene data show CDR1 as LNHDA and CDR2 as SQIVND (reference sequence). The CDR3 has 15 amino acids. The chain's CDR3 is CASSIASGRSYEQFF. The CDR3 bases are TGTGCCAGTAGTATAGCGAGCGGGAGGTCCTATGAGCAGTTCTTC.

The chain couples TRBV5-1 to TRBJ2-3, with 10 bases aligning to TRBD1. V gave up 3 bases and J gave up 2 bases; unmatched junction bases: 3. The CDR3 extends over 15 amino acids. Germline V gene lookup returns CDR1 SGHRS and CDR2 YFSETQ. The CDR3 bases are TGCGCCAGCAGCTCGGGACAGGGGAACACAGATACGCAGTATTTT. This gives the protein CASSSGQGNTDTQYF.

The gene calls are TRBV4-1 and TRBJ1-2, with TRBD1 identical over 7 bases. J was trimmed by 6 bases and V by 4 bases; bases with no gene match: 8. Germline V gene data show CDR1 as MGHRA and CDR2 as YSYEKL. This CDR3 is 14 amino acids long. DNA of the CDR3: TGCGCCAGCAGCCTTCAACAGGGGCCGGATGGCTACACCTTC. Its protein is CASSLQQGPDGYTF.

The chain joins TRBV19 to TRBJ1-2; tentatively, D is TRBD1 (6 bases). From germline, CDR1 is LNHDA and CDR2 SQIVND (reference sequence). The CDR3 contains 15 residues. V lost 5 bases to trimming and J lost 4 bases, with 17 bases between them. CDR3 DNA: TGTGCCAGTAGTTTGACAGGTCCGGGGACCTATGGCTACACCTTC. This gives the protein CASSLTGPGTYGYTF.

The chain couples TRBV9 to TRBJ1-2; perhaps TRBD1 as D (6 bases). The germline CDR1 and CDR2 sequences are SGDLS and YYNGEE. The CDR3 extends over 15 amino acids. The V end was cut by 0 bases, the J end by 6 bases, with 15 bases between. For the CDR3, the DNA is TGTGCCAGCAGCGTAGGCTGGGACAAAGGGGATGGCTACACCTTC. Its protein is CASSVGWDKGDGYTF.

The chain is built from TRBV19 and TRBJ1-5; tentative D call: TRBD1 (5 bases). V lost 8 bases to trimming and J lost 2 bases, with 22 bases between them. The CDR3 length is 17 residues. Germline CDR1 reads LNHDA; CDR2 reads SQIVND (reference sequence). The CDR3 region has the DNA TGTGCCAGTTCCTCCCTTGGCACGGGGGTGCGCAATCAGCCCCAGCATTTT. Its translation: CASSSLGTGVRNQPQHF.

The CDR3 coding sequence is TGCGCCAGCAGCTCTGGACAGCCCTATGGCTACACCTTC. This codes for CASSSGQPYGYTF. This sequence joins TRBV5-1 and TRBJ1-2, with D tentatively TRBD1 (6 bases). The CDR3 sequence is 13 residues long. V lost 3 bases to trimming and J lost 4 bases, with 10 bases between them. Germline assignment: CDR1 SGHRS and CDR2 YFSETQ. The whole variable domain, remainder taken from reference TRBV5-1 and TRBJ1-2, is KAGVTQTPRYLIKTRGQQVTLSCSPISGHRSVSWYQQTPGQGLQFLFEYFSETQRNKGNFPGRFSGRQFSNSRSEMNVSTLELGDSALYLCASSSGQPYGYTFGSGTRLTVV.

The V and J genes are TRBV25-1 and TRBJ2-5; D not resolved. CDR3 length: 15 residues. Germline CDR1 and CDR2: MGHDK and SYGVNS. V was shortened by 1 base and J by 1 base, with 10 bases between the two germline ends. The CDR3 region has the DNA TGTGCCAGCAGTGAATTAAGTCTAATCCAAGAGACCCAGTACTTC. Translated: CASSELSLIQETQYF. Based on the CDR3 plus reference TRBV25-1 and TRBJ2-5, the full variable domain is EADIYQTPRYLVIGTGKKITLECSQTMGHDKMYWYQQDPGMELHLIHYSYGVNSTEKGDLSSESTVSRIRTEHFPLTLESARPSHTSQYLCASSELSLIQETQYFGPGTRLLVL.

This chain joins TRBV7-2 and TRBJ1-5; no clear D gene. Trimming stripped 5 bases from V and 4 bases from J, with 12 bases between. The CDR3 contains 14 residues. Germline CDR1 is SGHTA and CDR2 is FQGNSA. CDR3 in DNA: TGTGCCAGCAGCCCCAACCCGGAGAATCAGCCCCAGCATTTT. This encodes CASSPNPENQPQHF.

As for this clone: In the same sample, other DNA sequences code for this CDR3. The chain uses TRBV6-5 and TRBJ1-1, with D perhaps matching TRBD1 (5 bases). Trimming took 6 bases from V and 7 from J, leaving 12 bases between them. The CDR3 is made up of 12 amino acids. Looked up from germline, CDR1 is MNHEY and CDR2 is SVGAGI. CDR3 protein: CASSRDSLEAFF. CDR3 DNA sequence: TGTGCCAGCAGCCGAGACAGCCTTGAAGCTTTCTTT.

DNA for the CDR3: TGTGCCATCAGTGACCAGCGGGTCTCCTACGAGCAGTACTTC. This encodes CAISDQRVSYEQYF. The chain combines TRBV10-3 with TRBJ2-7; D might be TRBD2 (6 bases). The CDR3 extends over 14 amino acids. The germline gives CDR1 ENHRY, CDR2 SYGVKD. V shed 3 bases and J shed 0 bases, with 9 bases lying between them.

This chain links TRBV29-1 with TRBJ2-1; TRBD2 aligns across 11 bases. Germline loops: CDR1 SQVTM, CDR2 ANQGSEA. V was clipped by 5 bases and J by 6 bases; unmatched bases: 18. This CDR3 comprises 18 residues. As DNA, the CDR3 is TGCAGCGTTCCCAATTTTAATCCCGGGACTAGCGGTCGCAATGAGCAGTTCTTC. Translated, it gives CSVPNFNPGTSGRNEQFF.

The chain's CDR3 is CASSSGQGYNEQFF. The DNA for the CDR3 is TGCGCCAGCAGCTCGGGACAGGGATACAATGAGCAGTTCTTC. V and J are TRBV5-1 and TRBJ2-1; 9 nucleotides align to TRBD1. The CDR3 consists of 14 residues. Germline V lookup: CDR1 SGHRS, CDR2 YFSETQ. V lost 3 bases and J lost 4; bases outside the gene matches: 2.

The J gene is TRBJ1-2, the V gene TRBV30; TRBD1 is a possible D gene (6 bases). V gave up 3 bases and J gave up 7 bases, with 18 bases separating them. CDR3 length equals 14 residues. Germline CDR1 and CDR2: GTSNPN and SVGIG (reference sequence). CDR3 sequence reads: CAWSGPGGNAGYTF. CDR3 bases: TGTGCCTGGAGCGGACCGGGGGGCAACGCTGGCTACACCTTC.

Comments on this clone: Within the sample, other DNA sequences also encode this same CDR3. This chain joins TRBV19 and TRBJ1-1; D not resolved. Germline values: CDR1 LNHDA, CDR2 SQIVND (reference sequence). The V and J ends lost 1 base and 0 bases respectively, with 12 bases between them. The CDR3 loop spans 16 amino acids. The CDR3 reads CASSIGTRGMNTEAFF. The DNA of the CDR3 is TGTGCCAGTAGTATAGGCACCCGCGGGATGAACACTGAAGCTTTCTTT.

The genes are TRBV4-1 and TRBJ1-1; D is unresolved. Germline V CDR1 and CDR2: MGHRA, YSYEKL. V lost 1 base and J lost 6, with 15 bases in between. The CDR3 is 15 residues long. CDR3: CASSQVGYRNPEAFF. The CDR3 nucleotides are TGCGCCAGCAGCCAAGTTGGTTACAGAAACCCTGAAGCTTTCTTT.

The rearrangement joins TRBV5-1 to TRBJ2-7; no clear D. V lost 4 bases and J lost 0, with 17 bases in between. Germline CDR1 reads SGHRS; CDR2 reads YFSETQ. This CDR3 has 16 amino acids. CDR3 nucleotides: TGCGCCAGCAGCGTGGCCCCGACTGAAAGCTCCTACGAGCAGTACTTC. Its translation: CASSVAPTESSYEQYF.

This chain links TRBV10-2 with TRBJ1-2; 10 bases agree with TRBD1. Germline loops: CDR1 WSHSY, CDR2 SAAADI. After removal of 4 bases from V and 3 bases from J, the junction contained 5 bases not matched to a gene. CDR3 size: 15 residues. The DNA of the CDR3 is TGCGCCAGCAGTGGCCGGGACAGGGGTCACTATGGCTACACCTTC. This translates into CASSGRDRGHYGYTF.

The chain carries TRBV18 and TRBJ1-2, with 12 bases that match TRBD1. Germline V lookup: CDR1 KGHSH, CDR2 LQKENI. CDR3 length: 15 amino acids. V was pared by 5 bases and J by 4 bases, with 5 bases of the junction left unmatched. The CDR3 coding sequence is TGTGCCAGCTCAATAGGGACAGGGGGCGCCTATGGCTACACCTTC. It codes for CASSIGTGGAYGYTF.

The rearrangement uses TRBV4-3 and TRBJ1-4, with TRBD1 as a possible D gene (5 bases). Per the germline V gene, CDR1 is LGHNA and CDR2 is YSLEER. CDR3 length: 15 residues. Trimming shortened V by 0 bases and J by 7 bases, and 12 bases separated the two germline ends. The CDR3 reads CASSQEGRRGEKLFF. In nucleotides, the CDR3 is TGCGCCAGCAGCCAAGAAGGCAGAAGGGGTGAAAAACTGTTTTTT.

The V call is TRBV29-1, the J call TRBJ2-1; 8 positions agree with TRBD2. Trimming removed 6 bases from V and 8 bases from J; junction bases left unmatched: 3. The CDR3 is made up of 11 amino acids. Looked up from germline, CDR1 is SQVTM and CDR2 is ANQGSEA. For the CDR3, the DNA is TGCAGCGTCGGGACTAGTCATGAGCAGTTCTTC. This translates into CSVGTSHEQFF.

In DNA form, the CDR3 reads TGTGCCAGTAGTATGAGGGAACAGGGAGTGGGGCTCAATGAGCAGTTCTTC. Amino acid sequence: CASSMREQGVGLNEQFF. This chain joins TRBV19 and TRBJ2-1; a possible D gene is TRBD1 (6 bases). The CDR3 is 17 residues long. The germline V gene has CDR1 LNHDA and CDR2 SQIVND (reference sequence). V lost 3 bases to trimming and J lost 6 bases, with 21 bases between them. The full variable domain, rest sourced from reference TRBV19 and TRBJ2-1, is DGGITQSPKYLFRKEGQNVTLSCEQNLNHDAMYWYRQDPGQGLRLIYYSQIVNDFQKGDIAEGYSVSREKKESFPLTVTSAQKNPTAFYLCASSMREQGVGLNEQFFGPGTRLTVL.

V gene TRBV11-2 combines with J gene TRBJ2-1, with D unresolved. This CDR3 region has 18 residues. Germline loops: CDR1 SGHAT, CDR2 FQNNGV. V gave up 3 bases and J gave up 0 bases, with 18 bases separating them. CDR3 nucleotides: TGTGCCAGCAGCTTTCAGTCAAGAGCGCCGAGCTCCTACAATGAGCAGTTCTTC. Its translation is CASSFQSRAPSSYNEQFF. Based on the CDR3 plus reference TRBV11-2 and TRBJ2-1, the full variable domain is EAGVAQSPRYKIIEKRQSVAFWCNPISGHATLYWYQQILGQGPKLLIQFQNNGVVDDSQLPKDRFSAERLKGVDSTLKIQPAKLEDSAVYLCASSFQSRAPSSYNEQFFGPGTRLTVL.

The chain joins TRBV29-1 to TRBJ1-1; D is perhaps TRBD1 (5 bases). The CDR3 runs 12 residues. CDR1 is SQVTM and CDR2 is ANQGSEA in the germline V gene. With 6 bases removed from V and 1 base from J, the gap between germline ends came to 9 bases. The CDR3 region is CSVDDRNTEAFF. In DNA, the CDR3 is TGCAGCGTCGATGACAGGAACACTGAAGCTTTCTTT.